A single sample is the source of the 7 T cell receptor beta chains below, sequenced in a study of T cells in Graves' hyperthyroidism and ophthalmopathy. The source material, RNA transcripts, was used to amplify TCR beta CDR3 regions. With the HTBI primer set, the TCR CDR3 went through a first round of RT-PCR. Each CDR3 protein is one row after TCRdb ran MiXCR on the multiplex PCR reads. The profile covers roughly 500,000 distinct CDR3 sequences, with 40% to 55% appearing a single time and about two fifths taken by the ten largest. The sample taken for sequencing was peripheral blood or thyroid tissue (not recorded which). These receptors were collected from an adult woman with Graves' disease, either hyperthyroidism or ophthalmopathy (not recorded which).

This clonotype occurred once. A single base separates this from a much larger clone, so it may be a read error. The chain is built from TRBV20-1 and TRBJ1-1; D gene uncertain. The CDR3 covers 12 residues. The V gene's germline CDR1 is DFQATT and CDR2 SNEGSKA (reference sequence). The CDR3, as DNA: TGCAGTGCTAGATCTATGAACACTGAAGCTTCCTTT. This encodes CSARSMNTEASF.

The table lists this clonotype with a few counts. The V gene is TRBV25-1, the J gene TRBJ2-7, with 9 nucleotides matching TRBD1. CDR3 length: 16 residues. With V trimmed by 1 base and J by 5 bases, 9 bases remained unmatched. Looked up from germline, CDR1 is MGHDK and CDR2 is SYGVNS. The CDR3 nucleotides are TGTGCCAGCAGTGAATTCTCCGGGACAGGGCTCGACGAGCAGTACTTC. Amino acid sequence: CASSEFSGTGLDEQYF.

The chain uses TRBV7-9 and TRBJ1-6, with a weak D call TRBD1 (6 bases). In germline, CDR1 is SEHNR, CDR2 FQNEAQ (reference sequence). V was trimmed by 9 bases and J by 7 bases, leaving 19 bases between them. The CDR3 is 15 amino acids. The CDR3 DNA sequence: TGTGCCAGTACCCAGACAGGTTCGGCCAATTCACCCCTCCACTTT. Translated: CASTQTGSANSPLHF. The whole variable domain, remainder taken from reference TRBV7-9 and TRBJ1-6, is DTGVSQNPRHKITKRGQNVTFRCDPISEHNRLYWYRQTLGQGPEFLTYFQNEAQLEKSRLLSDRFSAERPKGSFSTLEIQRTEQGDSAMYLCASTQTGSANSPLHFGNGTRLTVT.

This clonotype was observed a handful of times. The chain links TRBV19 to TRBJ2-2; the D gene is possibly TRBD2 (5 bases). The ends were cut back, 4 bases at V and 5 bases at J, with 8 bases in the middle. Germline V CDR1 and CDR2: LNHDA, SQIVND (reference sequence). The CDR3 loop spans 13 amino acids. The CDR3 nucleotides are TGTGCCAGTAGTACGAGGACTACCGGGGAGCTGTTTTTT. Its translation is CASSTRTTGELFF.

The chain recombines TRBV5-1 with TRBJ1-6; D not certain. The CDR3 runs 13 residues. CDR1 is SGHRS and CDR2 is YFSETQ in the germline V gene. Trimming cost V 4 bases and J 8 bases, with 10 bases left between them. CDR3 sequence: CASSEAWDSPLHF. Here the CDR3 DNA reads TGCGCCAGCAGCGAAGCCTGGGATTCACCCCTCCACTTT.

This chain uses TRBV19 with TRBJ1-1, with no clear D. Germline assignment: CDR1 LNHDA and CDR2 SQIVND (reference sequence). The CDR3 consists of 15 residues. Between the trimmed V and J ends, which lost 6 bases and 1 base, there was a span of 15 bases. The CDR3 here is CASRRYGQTNTEAFF. As DNA, the CDR3 is TGTGCCAGTAGAAGATACGGGCAGACGAACACTGAAGCTTTCTTT.

This clonotype was recorded at least ten times. The chain carries TRBV10-3 and TRBJ2-2; possible D gene TRBD1, 5 bases. Germline assignment: CDR1 ENHRY and CDR2 SYGVKD. Trimming cost V 6 bases and J 2 bases, with 10 bases left between them. CDR3 size: 14 residues. CDR3 nucleotide sequence: TGTGCCATCAGCCCGACAGTAAACACCGGGGAGCTGTTTTTT. Translating it yields CAISPTVNTGELFF.